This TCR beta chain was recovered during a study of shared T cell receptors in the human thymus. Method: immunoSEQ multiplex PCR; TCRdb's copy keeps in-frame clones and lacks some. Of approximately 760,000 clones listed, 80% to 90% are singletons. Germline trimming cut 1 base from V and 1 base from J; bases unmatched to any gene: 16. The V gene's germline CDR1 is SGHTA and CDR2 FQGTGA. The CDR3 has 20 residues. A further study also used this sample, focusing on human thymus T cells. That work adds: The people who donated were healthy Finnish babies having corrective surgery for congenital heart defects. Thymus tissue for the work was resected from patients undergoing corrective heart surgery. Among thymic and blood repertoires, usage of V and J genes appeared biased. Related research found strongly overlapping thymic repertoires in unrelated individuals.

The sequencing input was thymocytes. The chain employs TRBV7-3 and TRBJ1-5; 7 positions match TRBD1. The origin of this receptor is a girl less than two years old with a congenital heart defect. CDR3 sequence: CASSLNGERTGVISNQPQHF. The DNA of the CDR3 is TGTGCCAGCAGCTTAAATGGGGAACGGACAGGAGTTATAAGCAATCAGCCCCAGCATTTT.